This T cell receptor beta chain was captured in a study of spatial heterogeneity in lung cancer. Trimming cost V 5 bases and J 1 base; bases outside gene matches: 11. The CDR3 is made up of 17 amino acids. Time point described: sample taken at primary tumor resection. Researchers sequenced whole RNA taken from tumor, nontumor lung or frozen PBMC without sorting. TCRdb reprocessed the 5' RACE reads via MiXCR and lists one record per CDR3 protein. The sample contains roughly 39,000 distinct CDR3 sequences, 7.5% of which appear only once. The rearrangement uses TRBV12-3 or TRBV12-4 and TRBJ1-3, with 7 bases matching TRBD1. Sequencing used PBMCs, obtained at surgery. The receptor was derived from a male donor with early-stage non-small cell lung cancer. The CDR3: CASSPRGAPSSGNTIYF. For the CDR3, the DNA is TGTGCCAGCAGTCCCAGGGGGGCACCTTCTTCTGGAAACACCATATATTTT.